These 18 T cell receptor beta chains were all obtained from the same sample, sequenced in a study of blood T cell repertoires in COVID-19. Repertoires were generated with immunoSEQ multiplex PCR, while TCRdb's copy carries only in-frame clones and drops some. Altogether 250,000 to 400,000 clones are present, about 91% being singletons, with the ten largest covering approximately 1.6%. Sequenced input: peripheral blood. Receptor source: a woman aged 25 to 39 with COVID-19, enrolled during active disease.

The gene calls are TRBV13 and TRBJ1-4, with D possibly being TRBD1 (5 bases). Germline V CDR1 and CDR2: PRHDT, FYEKMQ (reference sequence). This CDR3 has 14 residues. Between the trimmed V and J ends, which lost 2 bases and 7 bases, there was a span of 11 bases. For the CDR3, the DNA is TGTGCCAGCAGCTTATCGGGGGGGTCTGAAAAACTGTTTTTT. Its translation is CASSLSGGSEKLFF.

This sequence joins TRBV4-1 and TRBJ2-5; weak D call: TRBD1 (5 bases). The CDR3 consists of 16 residues. Germline V gene data show CDR1 as MGHRA and CDR2 as YSYEKL. Deletions cut 0 bases from V and 4 bases from J, with 15 bases between. The CDR3 DNA sequence: TGCGCCAGCAGCCAAGAGTGGCCCAGGGCTGGAGAGACCCAGTACTTC. Translation: CASSQEWPRAGETQYF.

This clone was seen a handful of times. The V call is TRBV6-5, the J call TRBJ1-6; a weak D match, TRBD1 (6 bases). The CDR3 runs 16 residues. CDR1 and CDR2 from the germline V gene are MNHEY and SVGAGI. V was cut by 2 bases and J by 0 bases, with 8 bases left in between. The CDR3 loop is CASSYRTASYNSPLHF. CDR3 nucleotides: TGTGCCAGCAGTTACCGGACAGCCTCCTATAATTCACCCCTCCACTTT.

The gene calls are TRBV7-8 and TRBJ1-5; TRBD1 matches 7 bases. V gave up 5 bases and J gave up 4 bases; unmatched junction bases: 8. Germline loops: CDR1 SGHVS, CDR2 FQNEAQ. The CDR3 is 15 residues long. As DNA, the CDR3 is TGTGCCAGCAGCCAGGGGGGGGTACGGAATCAGCCCCAGCATTTT. It codes for CASSQGGVRNQPQHF.

The V call is TRBV12-5, the J call TRBJ2-7, with D hard to call. With 0 bases removed from V and 1 base from J, the gap between germline ends came to 7 bases. CDR1 is LGHNT and CDR2 is FRNRAP in the germline V gene. The length of the CDR3 is 14 residues. The CDR3 DNA is TGTGCTAGTGGTTTGGTCGGGTTTTCCTACGAGCAGTACGTC. It codes for CASGLVGFSYEQYV.

This rearrangement joins TRBV21-1 to TRBJ2-7; the table calls TRBD1, which could not be checked here. TRBV21-1 is a recognized pseudogene. The CDR3 covers 15 residues. CDR3 sequence: CASSSEVTDAYEQYF. The CDR3 coding sequence is TGTGCCAGCAGCTCCGAAGTGACAGACGCCTACGAGCAGTACTTC.

The chain has TRBV29-1 and TRBJ2-2; 10 bases are shared with TRBD1. The CDR3 consists of 17 residues. The V segment lost 1 base and the J segment 4 bases; nucleotides outside the gene matches: 9. CDR1 and CDR2 (germline): SQVTM, ANQGSEA. CDR3 residues: CSVEAGQTGGVTGELFF. Written as DNA, the CDR3 is TGCAGCGTTGAAGCGGGACAGACAGGGGGCGTCACCGGGGAGCTGTTTTTT.

The rearrangement uses TRBV27 and TRBJ1-1; D is uncertain. Germline assignment: CDR1 MNHEY and CDR2 SMNVEV (reference sequence). V lost 2 bases and J lost 0, with 7 bases in between. The CDR3 has 14 residues. The CDR3 sequence: CASSLVRMNTEAFF. The CDR3 DNA is TGTGCCAGCAGTTTAGTCAGGATGAACACTGAAGCTTTCTTT.

The V call is TRBV19, the J call TRBJ1-5; no clear D gene. The CDR3 runs 13 residues. The germline V and J ends were trimmed by 1 base and 7 bases, with 8 bases remaining between them. Germline V gene sequence: CDR1 LNHDA, CDR2 SQIVND (reference sequence). The CDR3 coding sequence is TGTGCCAGTAGTATAGCCAGAAAACAGCCCCAGCATTTT. This gives the protein CASSIARKQPQHF.

V gene TRBV11-1 combines with J gene TRBJ1-1, with 9 bases lining up with TRBD1. Germline values: CDR1 SGHAT, CDR2 FQDESV (reference sequence). Germline trimming cut 5 bases from V and 6 bases from J; bases unmatched to any gene: 7. The CDR3 covers 14 residues. For the CDR3, the DNA is TGTGCCAGCAGCCACCGGGACAGGGACTCTGAAGCTTTCTTT. Protein sequence: CASSHRDRDSEAFF.

CDR3 protein: CATRGDRGGQPQHF. As DNA, the CDR3 is TGTGCCACCCGGGGTGACAGGGGAGGACAGCCCCAGCATTTT. The chain is built from TRBV10-3 and TRBJ1-5, with 8 positions matching TRBD1. CDR1 and CDR2 (germline): ENHRY, SYGVKD. Germline trimming cut 10 bases from V and 7 bases from J; bases unmatched to any gene: 12. The CDR3 runs to 14 residues.

This rearrangement joins TRBV4-1 to TRBJ1-2; D possibly corresponds to TRBD1 (5 bases). Germline V CDR1 and CDR2: MGHRA, YSYEKL. The ends were cut back, 4 bases at V and 3 bases at J, with 12 bases in the middle. The CDR3 has 14 amino acids. DNA of the CDR3: TGCGCCAGCAGCCCCACGGGGGTCTACTATGGCTACACCTTC. This translates into CASSPTGVYYGYTF.

The gene calls are TRBV28 and TRBJ1-2, with 7 bases matching TRBD1. CDR3 size: 15 residues. Per germline, CDR1 MDHEN and CDR2 SYDVKM. Losses at the gene ends were 8 bases for V and 3 bases for J; bases not matched to a gene: 12. The CDR3 spells CASASRQGVHYGYTF. The CDR3, as DNA: TGTGCCAGCGCCTCTAGGCAGGGGGTGCACTATGGCTACACCTTC.

The rearrangement joins TRBV27 to TRBJ1-2; D gene uncertain. V lost 0 bases and J 4 bases, leaving 18 bases between the germline ends. The CDR3 length is 17 residues. Germline-derived CDR1 and CDR2 are MNHEY and SMNVEV (reference sequence). This chain's CDR3 is CASSLSADPRTIYGYTF. For the CDR3, the DNA is TGTGCCAGCAGTTTATCCGCAGATCCCCGGACTATCTATGGCTACACCTTC.

The chain uses TRBV13 and TRBJ2-3; 7 bases match TRBD1. Germline CDR1 PRHDT, CDR2 FYEKMQ (reference sequence). Germline trimming cut 3 bases from V and 0 bases from J; bases unmatched to any gene: 3. The CDR3 is 15 amino acids. DNA for the CDR3: TGTGCCAGCAGCTTCACGGGACAGAGCACAGATACGCAGTATTTT. Translated, it gives CASSFTGQSTDTQYF.

The CDR3 loop reads CASSKTGDPLHF. Written as DNA, the CDR3 is TGTGCCAGCAGCAAGACAGGGGACCCCCTCCACTTT. The chain employs TRBV7-9 and TRBJ1-6; 8 bases are a match to TRBD1. The CDR3 length is 12 residues. Germline V gives CDR1 SEHNR, CDR2 FQNEAQ (reference sequence). V gave up 5 bases and J gave up 13 bases; unmatched junction bases: 4.

J is TRBJ2-7 and V is TRBV18; the match to TRBD1 covers 11 bases. From germline, CDR1 is KGHSH and CDR2 LQKENI. The CDR3 is made up of 14 amino acids. The trim removed 5 bases at V and 6 bases at J, leaving 6 bases unmatched. The CDR3 sequence: CASSSGTGGSEQYF. CDR3 DNA sequence: TGTGCCAGCTCATCCGGGACAGGGGGTTCCGAGCAGTACTTC.

The rearrangement links TRBV3-1 (or the pseudogene TRBV3-2) to TRBJ1-6; D is unclear. Germline V gene sequence: CDR1 LGHDT, CDR2 YNNKEL (reference sequence). CDR3 length: 14 residues. V lost 10 bases and J 0 bases, leaving 10 bases between the germline ends. The DNA of the CDR3 is TGTGCCACCCACGGTTTCTCCTATAATTCACCCCTCCACTTT. Its protein product is CATHGFSYNSPLHF.